Described below is a single T cell receptor (beta chain) sequence and its context. The antigen remains unidentified. It was with 60 Vbeta and 13 Jbeta primers that the PCR ran. The repertoire was sequenced with immunoSEQ multiplex PCR; TCRdb's copy has only in-frame clones and lacks some. This table has 30,000 or so clones, approximately 61% appearing once. This sample was included in a study of cytomegalovirus exposure and HLA in healthy donors. Study-level points and caveats: Later on, an analysis showed TCR association rates differing by HLA locus, with DRB1 the most and HLA-C the fewest. An apparent linkage of common viral pathogens to several of the most significant clusters emerged in a later analysis. Across donors, presence/absence analyses took sequencing depth to be roughly uniform. In an earlier analysis, productive rearrangement rates for most beta V segments clustered near 87% or 30%.

From germline, CDR1 is MNHEY and CDR2 SVGAGI. The CDR3 length is 13 residues. V dropped 5 bases and J dropped 5; count of bases not matched to a gene: 3. This chain joins TRBV6-5 and TRBJ2-1; 7 nucleotides match TRBD2. The receptor was derived from a man aged 45 to 65 in good health and CMV-seropositive. Sequencing was done on a sample of PBMCs. The CDR3 spells CASSTGTNNEQFF. CDR3 in DNA: TGTGCCAGCAGTACCGGGACTAACAATGAGCAGTTCTTC.